This T cell receptor beta chain was captured in a study of T cell changes during pregnancy in multiple sclerosis. Trimming removed 0 bases at V and 0 bases at J, with 10 bases between. From germline, CDR1 is SGHRS and CDR2 YFSETQ. This CDR3 spans 16 amino acids. Here immunoSEQ multiplex PCR was the method, and the copy in TCRdb shows in-frame clones only, minus some. The table shows 110,000 or so clones, with approximately 95% occurring only once. The V gene is TRBV5-1, the J gene TRBJ2-1; D gene unclear. The receptor's source is a female donor with multiple sclerosis, enrolled in a pregnancy study. The sequencing used peripheral blood, collected before pregnancy. In DNA form, the CDR3 reads TGCGCCAGCAGCTTGGCCGGAGCAAGCTCCTACAATGAGCAGTTCTTC. Translation: CASSLAGASSYNEQFF.